The clone carrying this TCR beta chain showed up just a few times. This specimen comes from a study of blood T cell repertoires in COVID-19. Study context: Collection of acute and convalescent COVID-19 samples took place in the United States, Italy and Spain. From T cells, B-cell-depleted T cells, or PBMCs came the material, which was cDNA or gDNA.

CDR1 is SNHLY, CDR2 FYNNEI, per germline. Trimming took off 6 bases at V and 2 bases at J, with 10 bases between the two ends. There are 13 residues in the CDR3. As originally analysed: Nucleated cell number was recorded as an estimate derived from reference gene primer amplification. Clones were read by immunoSEQ multiplex PCR, and TCRdb kept only the in-frame ones, dropping some. The V and J calls and clone size come from that table; D and trimming were worked out from the DNA. The data show about 100,000 clones, with 79% seen just once and around 18% held by the top ten. Sequencing was performed on peripheral blood. The receptor comes from an elderly woman with active or convalescent COVID-19. The chain has TRBV2 and TRBJ1-2, with D uncertain. In DNA form, the CDR3 reads TGTGCCAGCAGCGTACACCGCAACTATGGCTACACCTTC. Translating it yields CASSVHRNYGYTF.